Sequencing of this T cell receptor (beta chain) was carried out in a study of blood T cell repertoires in COVID-19. Study background: Acute-phase and convalescent COVID-19 samples originated in the United States, Italy and Spain. T cells, B-cell-depleted T cells, or PBMCs supplied cDNA or gDNA.

The table came from immunoSEQ multiplex PCR; TCRdb's copy has only in-frame clones and leaves some out. In the table there are about 69,000 clones, more than 80% of which are singletons. This clone has only a few counts. CDR1 and CDR2 (germline): SGHRS, YFSETQ. V was shortened by 0 bases and J by 3 bases, with 12 bases between the two germline ends. The CDR3 runs to 15 residues. The sequenced sample consisted of peripheral blood. V gene TRBV5-1 combines with J gene TRBJ1-2; tentative D call: TRBD1 (6 bases). This receptor was taken from a man aged 25 to 40 with acute or convalescent COVID-19. The CDR3 bases are TGCGCCAGCAGCTTGGAAGGGGGTGTAGACTATGGCTACACCTTC. Translating it yields CASSLEGGVDYGYTF.